This T cell receptor (beta chain) was sequenced during a study of blood T cell repertoires in COVID-19. The V and J ends lost 6 bases and 5 bases, in that order; junction bases with no gene match: 8. This CDR3 contains 14 residues. Germline loops: CDR1 MNHNY, CDR2 SVGAGI (reference sequence). Source study methods: By means of reference gene primer amplification, nucleated cell counts were estimated. Data came from immunoSEQ multiplex PCR; TCRdb stores just in-frame clones and leaves some out. V and J calls and clone size are given by that table; D and trimming were obtained from the DNA. The top ten clones hold approximately 4.7% of a sample with around 58,000 clones, 88% of them seen once.

This clonotype was obtained from a human donor in a cohort sampled during active COVID-19. The chain is built from TRBV6-6 and TRBJ1-2, with TRBD1 matching 8 bases. Sequenced: peripheral blood. In nucleotides, the CDR3 is TGTGCCAGCAGACCTACAGGGGGAAGTTATGGCTACACCTTC. It specifies CASRPTGGSYGYTF.